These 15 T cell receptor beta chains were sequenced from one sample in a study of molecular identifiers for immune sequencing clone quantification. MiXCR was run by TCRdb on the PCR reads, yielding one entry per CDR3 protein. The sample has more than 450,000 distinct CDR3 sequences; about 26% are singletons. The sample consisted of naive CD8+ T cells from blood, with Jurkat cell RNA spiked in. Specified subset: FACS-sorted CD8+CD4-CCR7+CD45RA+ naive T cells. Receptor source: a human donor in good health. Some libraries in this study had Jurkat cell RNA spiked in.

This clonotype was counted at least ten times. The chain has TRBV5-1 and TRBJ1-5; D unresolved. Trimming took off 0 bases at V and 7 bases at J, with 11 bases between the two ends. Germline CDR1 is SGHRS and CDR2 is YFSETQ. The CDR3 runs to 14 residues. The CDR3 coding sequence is TGCGCCAGCAGCTTGGGGCCGGGTGGGCAGCCCCAGCATTTT. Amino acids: CASSLGPGGQPQHF.

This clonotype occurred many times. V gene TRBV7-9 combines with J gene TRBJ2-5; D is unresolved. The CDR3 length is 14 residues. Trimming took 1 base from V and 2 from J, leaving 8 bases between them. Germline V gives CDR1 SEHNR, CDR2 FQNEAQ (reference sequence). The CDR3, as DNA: TGTGCCAGCAGCTTAGTTTCCCTGCAAGAGACCCAGTACTTC. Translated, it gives CASSLVSLQETQYF.

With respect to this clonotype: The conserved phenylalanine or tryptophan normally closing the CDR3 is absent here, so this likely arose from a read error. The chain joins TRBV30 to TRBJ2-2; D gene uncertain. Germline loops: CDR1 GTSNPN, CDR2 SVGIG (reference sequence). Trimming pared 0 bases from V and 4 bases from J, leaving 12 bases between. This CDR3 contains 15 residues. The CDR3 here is CAWSVGYGFTGELFS. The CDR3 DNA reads TGTGCCTGGAGTGTTGGGTATGGTTTCACCGGGGAGCTGTTTTCT.

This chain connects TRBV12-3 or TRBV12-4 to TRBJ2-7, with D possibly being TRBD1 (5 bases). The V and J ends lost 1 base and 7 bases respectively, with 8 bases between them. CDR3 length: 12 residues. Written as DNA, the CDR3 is TGTGCCAGCAGTTTAGAGACAGTAGAGCAGTACTTC. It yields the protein CASSLETVEQYF.

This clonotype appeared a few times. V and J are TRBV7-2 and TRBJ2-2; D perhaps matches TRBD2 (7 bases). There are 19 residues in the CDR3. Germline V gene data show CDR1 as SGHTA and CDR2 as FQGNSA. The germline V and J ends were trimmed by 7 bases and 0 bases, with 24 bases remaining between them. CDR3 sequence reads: CASNIRGGQLNPNTGELFF. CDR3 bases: TGTGCCAGCAACATAAGGGGGGGGCAGTTAAACCCGAACACCGGGGAGCTGTTTTTT.

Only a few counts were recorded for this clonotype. As DNA, the CDR3 is TGTGCCAGTAGCCCCCCCGGGAATTCACCCCTCCACTTT. Its translation is CASSPPGNSPLHF. The chain uses TRBV19 and TRBJ1-6, with D hard to call. CDR3 length: 13 amino acids. The germline gives CDR1 LNHDA, CDR2 SQIVND (reference sequence). Trimming cost V 6 bases and J 7 bases, with 10 bases left between them.

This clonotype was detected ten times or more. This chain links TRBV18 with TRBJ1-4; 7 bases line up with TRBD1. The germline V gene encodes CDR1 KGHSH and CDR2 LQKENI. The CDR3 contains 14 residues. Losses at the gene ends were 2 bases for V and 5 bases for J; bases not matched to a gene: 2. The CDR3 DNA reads TGTGCCAGCTCACCATGGGACAGAAATGAAAAACTGTTTTTT. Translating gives CASSPWDRNEKLFF. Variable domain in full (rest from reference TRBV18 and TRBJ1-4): NAGVMQNPRHLVRRRGQEARLRCSPMKGHSHVYWYRQLPEEGLKFMVYLQKENIIDESGMPKERFSAEFPKEGPSILRIQQVVRGDSAAYFCASSPWDRNEKLFFGSGTQLSVL.

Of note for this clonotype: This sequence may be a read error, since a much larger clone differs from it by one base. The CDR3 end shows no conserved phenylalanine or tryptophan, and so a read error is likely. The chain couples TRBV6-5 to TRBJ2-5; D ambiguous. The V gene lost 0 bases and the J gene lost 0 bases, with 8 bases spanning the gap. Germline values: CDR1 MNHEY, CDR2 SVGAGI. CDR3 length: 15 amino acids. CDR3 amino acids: CASSYSIGYQETQYS. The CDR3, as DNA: TGTGCCAGCAGTTACTCGATCGGGTACCAAGAGACCCAGTACTCC.

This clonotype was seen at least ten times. CDR3 in amino acids: CASSWTGNTEAFF. Written as DNA, the CDR3 is TGTGCCAGCAGTTGGACAGGGAACACTGAAGCTTTCTTT. V gene TRBV25-1 combines with J gene TRBJ1-1; 7 nucleotides match TRBD1. Germline CDR1 reads MGHDK; CDR2 reads SYGVNS. There are 13 residues in the CDR3. The V segment lost 5 bases and the J segment 1 base; nucleotides outside the gene matches: 1.

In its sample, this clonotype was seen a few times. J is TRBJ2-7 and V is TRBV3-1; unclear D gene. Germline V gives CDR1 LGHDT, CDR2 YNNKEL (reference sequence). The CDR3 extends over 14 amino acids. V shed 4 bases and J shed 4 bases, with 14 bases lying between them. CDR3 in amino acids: CASSPNDGMYEQYF. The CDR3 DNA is TGTGCCAGCAGCCCAAACGACGGAATGTACGAGCAGTACTTC.

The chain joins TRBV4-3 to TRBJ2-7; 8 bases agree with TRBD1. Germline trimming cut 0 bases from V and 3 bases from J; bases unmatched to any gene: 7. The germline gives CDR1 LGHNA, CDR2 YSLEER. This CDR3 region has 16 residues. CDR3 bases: TGCGCCAGCAGCCAAGATTTGGGCGGACAGGGCTACGAGCAGTACTTC. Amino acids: CASSQDLGGQGYEQYF.

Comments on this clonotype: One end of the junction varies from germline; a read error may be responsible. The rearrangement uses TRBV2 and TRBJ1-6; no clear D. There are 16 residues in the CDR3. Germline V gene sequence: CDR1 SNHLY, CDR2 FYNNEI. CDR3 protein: CASSDLESSHNSPLHF. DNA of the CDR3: TGTGCCAGCAGTGACCTGGAGAGCTCCCATAATTCACCCCTCCACTTT.

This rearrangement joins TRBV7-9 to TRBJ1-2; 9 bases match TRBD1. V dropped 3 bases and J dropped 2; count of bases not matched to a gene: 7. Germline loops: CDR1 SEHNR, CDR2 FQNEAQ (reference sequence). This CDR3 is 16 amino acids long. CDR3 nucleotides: TGTGCCAGCAGCTTTACCACAGGGGGCGCGAACTATGGCTACACCTTC. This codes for CASSFTTGGANYGYTF. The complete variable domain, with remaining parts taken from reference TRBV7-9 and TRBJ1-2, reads DTGVSQNPRHKITKRGQNVTFRCDPISEHNRLYWYRQTLGQGPEFLTYFQNEAQLEKSRLLSDRFSAERPKGSFSTLEIQRTEQGDSAMYLCASSFTTGGANYGYTFGSGTRLTVV.

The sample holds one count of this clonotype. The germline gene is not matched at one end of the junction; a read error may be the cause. The DNA of the CDR3 is TGTGCCAGTAATATAGCCACCAGGACGGTTCAGCCCCAGCATTTT. Translation: CASNIATRTVQPQHF. The rearrangement uses TRBV19 and TRBJ1-5; no firm D call. Germline V gene sequence: CDR1 LNHDA, CDR2 SQIVND (reference sequence). The CDR3 covers 15 residues.

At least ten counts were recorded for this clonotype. CDR3 loop: CASSLYQGGRTEAFF. For the CDR3, the DNA is TGTGCCAGCAGTCTTTATCAGGGGGGTAGAACTGAAGCTTTCTTT. The chain is built from TRBV28 and TRBJ1-1; 7 bases map to TRBD1. The length of the CDR3 is 15 residues. The V gene end was trimmed by 5 bases and the J gene end by 5 bases; junction bases not matched to a gene: 11. Germline values: CDR1 MDHEN, CDR2 SYDVKM.